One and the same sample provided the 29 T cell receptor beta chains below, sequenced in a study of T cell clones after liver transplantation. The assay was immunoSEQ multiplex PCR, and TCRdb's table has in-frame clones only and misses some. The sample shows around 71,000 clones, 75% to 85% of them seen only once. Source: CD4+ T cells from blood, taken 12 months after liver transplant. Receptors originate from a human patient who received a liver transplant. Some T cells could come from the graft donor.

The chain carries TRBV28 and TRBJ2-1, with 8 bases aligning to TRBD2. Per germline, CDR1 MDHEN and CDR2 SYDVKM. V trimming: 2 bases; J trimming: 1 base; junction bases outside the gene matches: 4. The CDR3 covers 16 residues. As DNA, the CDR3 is TGTGCCAGCAGTTTAATTGCTAGCGGGTCCTACAATGAGCAGTTCTTC. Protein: CASSLIASGSYNEQFF.

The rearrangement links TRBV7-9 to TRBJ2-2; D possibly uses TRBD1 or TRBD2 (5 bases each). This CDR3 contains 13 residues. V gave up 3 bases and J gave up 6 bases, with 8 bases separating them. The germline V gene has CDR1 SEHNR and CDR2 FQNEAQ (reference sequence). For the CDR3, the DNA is TGTGCCAGCAGCTTCACGGGGCCCGGGGAGCTGTTTTTT. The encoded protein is CASSFTGPGELFF.

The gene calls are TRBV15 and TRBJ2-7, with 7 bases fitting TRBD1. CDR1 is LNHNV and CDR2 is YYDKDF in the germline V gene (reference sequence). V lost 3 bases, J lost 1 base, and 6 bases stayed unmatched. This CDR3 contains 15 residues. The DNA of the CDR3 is TGTGCCACCAGCAGCGACAGGGTCCGATCCTACGAGCAGTACTTC. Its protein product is CATSSDRVRSYEQYF. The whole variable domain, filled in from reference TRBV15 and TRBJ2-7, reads DAMVIQNPRYQVTQFGKPVTLSCSQTLNHNVMYWYQQKSSQAPKLLFHYYDKDFNNEADTPDNFQSRRPNTSFCFLDIRSPGLGDTAMYLCATSSDRVRSYEQYFGPGTRLTVT.

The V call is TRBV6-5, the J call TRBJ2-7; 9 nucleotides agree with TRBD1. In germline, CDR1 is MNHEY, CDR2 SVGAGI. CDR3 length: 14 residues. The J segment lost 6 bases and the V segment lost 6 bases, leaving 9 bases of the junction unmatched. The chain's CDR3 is CASRPRDRVFEQYF. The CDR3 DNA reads TGTGCCAGCAGACCTCGGGACAGGGTATTCGAGCAGTACTTC.

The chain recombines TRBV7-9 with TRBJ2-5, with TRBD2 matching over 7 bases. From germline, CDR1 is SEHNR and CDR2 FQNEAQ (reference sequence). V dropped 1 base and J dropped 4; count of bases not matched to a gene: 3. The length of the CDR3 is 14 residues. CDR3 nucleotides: TGTGCCAGCAGCTTAGTAGGGGAGGGAGAGACCCAGTACTTC. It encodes CASSLVGEGETQYF. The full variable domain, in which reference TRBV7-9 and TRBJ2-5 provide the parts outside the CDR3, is DTGVSQNPRHKITKRGQNVTFRCDPISEHNRLYWYRQTLGQGPEFLTYFQNEAQLEKSRLLSDRFSAERPKGSFSTLEIQRTEQGDSAMYLCASSLVGEGETQYFGPGTRLLVL.

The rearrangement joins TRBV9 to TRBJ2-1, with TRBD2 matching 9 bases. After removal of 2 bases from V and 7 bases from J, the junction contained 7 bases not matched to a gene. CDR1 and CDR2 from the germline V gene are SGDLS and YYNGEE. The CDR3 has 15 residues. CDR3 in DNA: TGTGCCAGCAGCGTTCTACTAGCGGGCTTTAATGAGCAGTTCTTC. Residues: CASSVLLAGFNEQFF. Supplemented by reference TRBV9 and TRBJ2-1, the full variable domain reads DSGVTQTPKHLITATGQRVTLRCSPRSGDLSVYWYQQSLDQGLQFLIQYYNGEERAKGNILERFSAQQFPDLHSELNLSSLELGDSALYFCASSVLLAGFNEQFFGPGTRLTVL.

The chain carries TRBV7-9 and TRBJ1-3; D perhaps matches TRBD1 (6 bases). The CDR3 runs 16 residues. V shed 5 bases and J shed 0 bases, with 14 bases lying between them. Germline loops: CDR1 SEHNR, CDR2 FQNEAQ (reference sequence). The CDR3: CASSTGQPLSGNTIYF. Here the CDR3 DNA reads TGTGCCAGCAGCACCGGACAGCCACTCTCTGGAAACACCATATATTTT. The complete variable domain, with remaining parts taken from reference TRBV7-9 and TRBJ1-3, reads DTGVSQNPRHKITKRGQNVTFRCDPISEHNRLYWYRQTLGQGPEFLTYFQNEAQLEKSRLLSDRFSAERPKGSFSTLEIQRTEQGDSAMYLCASSTGQPLSGNTIYFGEGSWLTVV.

CDR3 coding DNA: TGTGCCAGCAGCTTGTACTCAACTTCCTACGAGCAGTACTTC. Protein sequence: CASSLYSTSYEQYF. The rearrangement joins TRBV5-6 to TRBJ2-7; D is undetermined. V was pared by 1 base and J by 1 base, with 9 bases between. The germline gives CDR1 SGHDT, CDR2 YYEEEE. There are 14 residues in the CDR3.

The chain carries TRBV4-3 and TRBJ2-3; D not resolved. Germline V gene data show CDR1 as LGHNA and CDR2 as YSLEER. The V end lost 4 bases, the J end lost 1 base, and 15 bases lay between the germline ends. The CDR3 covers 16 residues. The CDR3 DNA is TGCGCCAGCAGCCCCGGAAAGAATCGGGGCACAGATACGCAGTATTTT. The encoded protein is CASSPGKNRGTDTQYF.

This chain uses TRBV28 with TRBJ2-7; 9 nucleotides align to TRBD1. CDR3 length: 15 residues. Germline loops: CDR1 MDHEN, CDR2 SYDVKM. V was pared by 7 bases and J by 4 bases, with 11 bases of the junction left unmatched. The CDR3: CASTPDLDRGYEQYF. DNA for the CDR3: TGTGCCAGCACTCCAGACCTGGACAGGGGTTACGAGCAGTACTTC. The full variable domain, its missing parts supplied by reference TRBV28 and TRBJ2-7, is DVKVTQSSRYLVKRTGEKVFLECVQDMDHENMFWYRQDPGLGLRLIYFSYDVKMKEKGDIPEGYSVSREKKERFSLILESASTNQTSMYLCASTPDLDRGYEQYFGPGTRLTVT.

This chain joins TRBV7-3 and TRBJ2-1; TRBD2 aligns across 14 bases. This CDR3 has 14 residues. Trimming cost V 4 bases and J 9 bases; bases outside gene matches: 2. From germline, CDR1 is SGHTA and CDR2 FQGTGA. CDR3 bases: TGTGCCAGCAGCTCTGGGACTAGCGGGAGTGAGCAGTTCTTC. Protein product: CASSSGTSGSEQFF.

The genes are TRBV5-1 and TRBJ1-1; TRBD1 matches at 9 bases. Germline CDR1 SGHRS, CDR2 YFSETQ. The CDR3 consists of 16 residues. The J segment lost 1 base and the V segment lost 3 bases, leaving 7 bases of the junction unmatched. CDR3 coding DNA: TGCGCCAGCAGCTCGAGGACAGGGGATCGGAACACTGAAGCTTTCTTT. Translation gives CASSSRTGDRNTEAFF. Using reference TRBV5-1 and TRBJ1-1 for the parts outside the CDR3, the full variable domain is KAGVTQTPRYLIKTRGQQVTLSCSPISGHRSVSWYQQTPGQGLQFLFEYFSETQRNKGNFPGRFSGRQFSNSRSEMNVSTLELGDSALYLCASSSRTGDRNTEAFFGQGTRLTVV.

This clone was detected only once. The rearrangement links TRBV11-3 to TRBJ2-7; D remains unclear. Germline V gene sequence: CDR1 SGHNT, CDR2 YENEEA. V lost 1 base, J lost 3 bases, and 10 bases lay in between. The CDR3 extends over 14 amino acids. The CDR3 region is CASSLGSGHYEQYF. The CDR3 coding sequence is TGTGCCAGCAGCTTAGGTTCAGGTCACTACGAGCAGTACTTC.

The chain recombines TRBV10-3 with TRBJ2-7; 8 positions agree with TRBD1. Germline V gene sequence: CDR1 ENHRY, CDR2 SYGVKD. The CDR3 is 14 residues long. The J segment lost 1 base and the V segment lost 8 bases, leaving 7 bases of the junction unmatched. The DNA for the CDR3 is TGTGCCATCGGGGCCGGGACAGGATCCTACGAGCAGTACTTC. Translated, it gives CAIGAGTGSYEQYF.

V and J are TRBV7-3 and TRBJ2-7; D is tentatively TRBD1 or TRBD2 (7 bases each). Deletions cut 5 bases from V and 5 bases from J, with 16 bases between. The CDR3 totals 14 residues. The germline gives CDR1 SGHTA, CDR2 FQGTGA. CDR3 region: CASSLSGTADEQYF. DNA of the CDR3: TGTGCCAGCAGCCTAAGCGGGACAGCGGACGAGCAGTACTTC.

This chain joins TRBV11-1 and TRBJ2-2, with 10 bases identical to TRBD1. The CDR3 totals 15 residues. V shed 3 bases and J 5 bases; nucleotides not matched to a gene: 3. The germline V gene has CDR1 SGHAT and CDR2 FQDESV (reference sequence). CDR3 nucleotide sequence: TGTGCCAGCAGCTTCAGGACAGGGGGAACCGGGGAGCTGTTTTTT. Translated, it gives CASSFRTGGTGELFF.

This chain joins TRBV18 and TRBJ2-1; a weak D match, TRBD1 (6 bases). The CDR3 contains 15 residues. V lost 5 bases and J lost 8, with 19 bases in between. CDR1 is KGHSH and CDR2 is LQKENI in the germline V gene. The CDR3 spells CASSTDRPSFDEQFF. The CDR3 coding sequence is TGTGCCAGCTCAACTGACAGGCCTTCTTTCGATGAGCAGTTCTTC.

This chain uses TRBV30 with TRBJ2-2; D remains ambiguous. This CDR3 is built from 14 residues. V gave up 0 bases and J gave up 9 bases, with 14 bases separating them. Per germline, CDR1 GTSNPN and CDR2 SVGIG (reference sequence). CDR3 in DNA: TGTGCCTGGAGTGTAAACTGGCCGAGCAGGGAGCTGTTTTTT. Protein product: CAWSVNWPSRELFF.

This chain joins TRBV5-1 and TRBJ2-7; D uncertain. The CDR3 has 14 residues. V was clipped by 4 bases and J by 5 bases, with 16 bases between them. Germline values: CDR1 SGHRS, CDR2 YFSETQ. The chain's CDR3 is CASSDSRSTDEQYF. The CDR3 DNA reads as TGCGCCAGCAGCGATTCTAGGAGTACGGACGAGCAGTACTTC. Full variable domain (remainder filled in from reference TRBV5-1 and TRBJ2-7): KAGVTQTPRYLIKTRGQQVTLSCSPISGHRSVSWYQQTPGQGLQFLFEYFSETQRNKGNFPGRFSGRQFSNSRSEMNVSTLELGDSALYLCASSDSRSTDEQYFGPGTRLTVT.

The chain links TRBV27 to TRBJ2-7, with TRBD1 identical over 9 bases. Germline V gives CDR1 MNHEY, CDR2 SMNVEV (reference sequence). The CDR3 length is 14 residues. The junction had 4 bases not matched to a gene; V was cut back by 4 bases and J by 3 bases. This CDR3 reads CASSYLDRGYEQYF. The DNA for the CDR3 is TGTGCCAGCAGTTATTTGGACAGGGGCTACGAGCAGTACTTC.

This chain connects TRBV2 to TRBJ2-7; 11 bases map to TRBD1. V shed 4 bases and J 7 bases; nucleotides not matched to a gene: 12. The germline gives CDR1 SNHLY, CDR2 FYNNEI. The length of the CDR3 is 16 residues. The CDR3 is CASSVMDGTGGAEQYF. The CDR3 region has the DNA TGTGCCAGCAGTGTAATGGATGGGACAGGGGGTGCGGAGCAGTACTTC.

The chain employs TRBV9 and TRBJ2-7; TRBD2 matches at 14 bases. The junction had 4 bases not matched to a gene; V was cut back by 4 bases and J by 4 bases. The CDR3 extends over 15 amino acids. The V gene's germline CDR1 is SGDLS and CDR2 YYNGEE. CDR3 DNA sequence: TGTGCCAGCAGCTCCGGGACTAGCGGGAGTTACGAGCAGTACTTC. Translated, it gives CASSSGTSGSYEQYF. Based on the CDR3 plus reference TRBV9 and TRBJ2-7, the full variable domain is DSGVTQTPKHLITATGQRVTLRCSPRSGDLSVYWYQQSLDQGLQFLIQYYNGEERAKGNILERFSAQQFPDLHSELNLSSLELGDSALYFCASSSGTSGSYEQYFGPGTRLTVT.

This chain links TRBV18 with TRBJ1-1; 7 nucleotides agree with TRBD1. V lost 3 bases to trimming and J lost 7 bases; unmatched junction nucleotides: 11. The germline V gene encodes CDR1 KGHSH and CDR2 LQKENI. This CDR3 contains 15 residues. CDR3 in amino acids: CASSPLEGTAYEAFF. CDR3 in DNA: TGTGCCAGCTCACCCCTAGAGGGGACAGCTTATGAAGCTTTCTTT.

DNA for the CDR3: TGTGCCAGCAGCGCATTCACGGTGAACACTGAAGCTTTCTTT. Translation gives CASSAFTVNTEAFF. The chain joins TRBV7-8 to TRBJ1-1, with no clear D. This CDR3 region has 14 residues. V lost 5 bases and J lost 0, with 10 bases in between. The germline V gene encodes CDR1 SGHVS and CDR2 FQNEAQ.

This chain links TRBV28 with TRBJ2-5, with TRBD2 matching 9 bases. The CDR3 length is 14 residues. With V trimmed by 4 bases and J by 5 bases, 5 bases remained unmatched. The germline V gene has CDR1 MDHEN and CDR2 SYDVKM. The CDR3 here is CASSWTSEGETQYF. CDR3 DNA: TGTGCCAGCAGTTGGACTAGCGAGGGGGAGACCCAGTACTTC.

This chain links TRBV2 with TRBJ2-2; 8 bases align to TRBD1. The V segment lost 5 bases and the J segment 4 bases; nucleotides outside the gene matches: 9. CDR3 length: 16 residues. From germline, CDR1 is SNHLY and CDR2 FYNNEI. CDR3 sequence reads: CASSTLTGEVTGELFF. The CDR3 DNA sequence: TGTGCCAGCAGTACGCTGACAGGGGAAGTCACCGGGGAGCTGTTTTTT.

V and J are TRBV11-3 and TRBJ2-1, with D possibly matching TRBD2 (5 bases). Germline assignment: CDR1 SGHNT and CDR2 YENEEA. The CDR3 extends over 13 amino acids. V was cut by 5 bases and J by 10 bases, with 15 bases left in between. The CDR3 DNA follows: TGTGCCAGCAGCCCAGGACGGGGTGGGGAGCAGTTCTTC. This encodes CASSPGRGGEQFF.

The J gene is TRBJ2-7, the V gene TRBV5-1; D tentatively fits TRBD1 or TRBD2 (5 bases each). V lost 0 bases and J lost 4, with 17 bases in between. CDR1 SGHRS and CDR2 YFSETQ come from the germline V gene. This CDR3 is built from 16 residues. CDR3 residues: CASSLAPGTRPYEQYF. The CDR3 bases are TGCGCCAGCAGCTTGGCCCCGGGGACGCGACCATACGAGCAGTACTTC.

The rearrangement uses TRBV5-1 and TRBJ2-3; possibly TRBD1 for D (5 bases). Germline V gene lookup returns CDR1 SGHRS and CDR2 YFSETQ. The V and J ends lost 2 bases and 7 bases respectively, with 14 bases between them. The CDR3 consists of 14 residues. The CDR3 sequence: CASSLGEVPHTQYF. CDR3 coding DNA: TGCGCCAGCAGCTTAGGGGAAGTCCCCCATACGCAGTATTTT.